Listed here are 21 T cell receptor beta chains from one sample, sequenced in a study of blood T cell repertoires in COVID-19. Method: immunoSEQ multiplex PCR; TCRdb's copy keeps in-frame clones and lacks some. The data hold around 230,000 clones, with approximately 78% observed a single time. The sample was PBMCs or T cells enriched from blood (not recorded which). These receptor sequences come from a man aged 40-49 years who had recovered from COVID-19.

This chain's CDR3 is CASKKRGQDYNEQFF. CDR3 nucleotides: TGTGCCAGCAAGAAAAGGGGACAGGATTACAATGAGCAGTTCTTC. This chain uses TRBV6-5 with TRBJ2-1; TRBD1 matches 8 bases. The CDR3 is 15 amino acids. Germline lookup yields CDR1 MNHEY and CDR2 SVGAGI. V lost 7 bases, J lost 4 bases, and 9 bases stayed unmatched.

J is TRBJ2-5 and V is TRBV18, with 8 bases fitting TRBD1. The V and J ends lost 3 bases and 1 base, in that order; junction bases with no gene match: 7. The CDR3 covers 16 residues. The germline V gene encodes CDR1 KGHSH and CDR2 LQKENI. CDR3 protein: CASSPWDRRIQETQYF. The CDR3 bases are TGTGCCAGCTCACCTTGGGACAGGAGGATCCAAGAGACCCAGTACTTC.

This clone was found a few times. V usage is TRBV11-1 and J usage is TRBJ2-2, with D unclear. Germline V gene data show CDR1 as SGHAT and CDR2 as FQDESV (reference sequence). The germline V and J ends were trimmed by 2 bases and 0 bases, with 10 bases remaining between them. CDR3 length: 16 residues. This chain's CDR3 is CASSLNRGSNTGELFF. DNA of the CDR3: TGTGCCAGCAGCTTAAATCGAGGTTCGAACACCGGGGAGCTGTTTTTT.

The CDR3: CASSLRTGLGDTEAFF. The DNA of the CDR3 is TGTGCCAGCAGCCTCCGGACAGGGTTAGGAGACACTGAAGCTTTCTTT. The V call is TRBV3-1 (or the pseudogene TRBV3-2), the J call TRBJ1-1; TRBD1 aligns across 8 bases. V trimming: 4 bases; J trimming: 3 bases; junction bases outside the gene matches: 10. The V gene's germline CDR1 is LGHDT and CDR2 YNNKEL (reference sequence). The length of the CDR3 is 16 residues.

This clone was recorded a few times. The CDR3 coding sequence is TGCGCCAGCAGCTTTACACAGGGGGCCGAGCAGTACTTC. Its protein product is CASSFTQGAEQYF. The chain links TRBV5-1 to TRBJ2-7; 9 bases map to TRBD1. V shed 2 bases and J 6 bases; nucleotides not matched to a gene: 3. Germline V gives CDR1 SGHRS, CDR2 YFSETQ. The CDR3 is made up of 13 amino acids.

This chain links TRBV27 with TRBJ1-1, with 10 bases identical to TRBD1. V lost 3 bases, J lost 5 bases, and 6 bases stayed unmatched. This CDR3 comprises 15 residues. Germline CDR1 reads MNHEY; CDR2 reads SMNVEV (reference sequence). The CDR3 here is CASSLRQGASTEAFF. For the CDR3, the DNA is TGTGCCAGCAGTTTGAGACAGGGGGCTAGTACTGAAGCTTTCTTT.

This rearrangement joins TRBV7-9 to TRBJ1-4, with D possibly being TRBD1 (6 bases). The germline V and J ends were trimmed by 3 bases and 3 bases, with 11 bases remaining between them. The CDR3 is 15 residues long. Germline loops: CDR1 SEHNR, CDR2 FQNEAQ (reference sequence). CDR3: CASSFPGAANEKLFF. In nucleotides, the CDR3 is TGTGCCAGCAGCTTCCCAGGGGCGGCTAATGAAAAACTGTTTTTT.

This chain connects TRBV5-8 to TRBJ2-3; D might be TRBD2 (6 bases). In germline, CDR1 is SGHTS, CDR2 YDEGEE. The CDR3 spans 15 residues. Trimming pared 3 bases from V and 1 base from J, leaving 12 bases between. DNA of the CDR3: TGTGCCAGCAGCTCGGGGTGGGGGGGCACAGATACGCAGTATTTT. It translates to CASSSGWGGTDTQYF.

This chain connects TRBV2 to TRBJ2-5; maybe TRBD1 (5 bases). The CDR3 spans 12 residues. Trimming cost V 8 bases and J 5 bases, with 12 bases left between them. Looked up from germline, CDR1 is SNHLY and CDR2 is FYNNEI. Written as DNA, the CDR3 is TGTGCCAGCGGGAAGGGGTCGGAGACCCAGTACTTC. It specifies CASGKGSETQYF.

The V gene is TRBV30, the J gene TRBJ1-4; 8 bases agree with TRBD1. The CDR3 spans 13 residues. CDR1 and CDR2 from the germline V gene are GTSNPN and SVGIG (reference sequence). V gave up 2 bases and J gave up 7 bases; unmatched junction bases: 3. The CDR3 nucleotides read TGTGCCTGGAGTTCAGGGGGCCTTGAAAAACTGTTTTTT. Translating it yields CAWSSGGLEKLFF.

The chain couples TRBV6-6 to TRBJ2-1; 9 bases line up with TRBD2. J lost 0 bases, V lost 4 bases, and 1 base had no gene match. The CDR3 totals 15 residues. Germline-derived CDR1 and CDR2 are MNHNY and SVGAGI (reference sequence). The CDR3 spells CASSLAGDSYNEQFF. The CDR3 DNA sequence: TGTGCCAGCAGTTTAGCGGGAGACTCCTACAATGAGCAGTTCTTC.

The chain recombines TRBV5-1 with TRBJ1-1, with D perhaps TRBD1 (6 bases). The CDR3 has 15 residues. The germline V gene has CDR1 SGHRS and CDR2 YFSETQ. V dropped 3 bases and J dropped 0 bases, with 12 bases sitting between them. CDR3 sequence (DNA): TGCGCCAGCAGCTCCCAACAGGGAGTGAACACTGAAGCTTTCTTT. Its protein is CASSSQQGVNTEAFF.

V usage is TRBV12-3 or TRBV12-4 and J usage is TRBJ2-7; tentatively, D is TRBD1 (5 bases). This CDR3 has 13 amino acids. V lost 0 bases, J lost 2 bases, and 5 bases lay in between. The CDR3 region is CASSLAGAYEQYF. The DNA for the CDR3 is TGTGCCAGCAGTTTAGCAGGGGCCTACGAGCAGTACTTC.

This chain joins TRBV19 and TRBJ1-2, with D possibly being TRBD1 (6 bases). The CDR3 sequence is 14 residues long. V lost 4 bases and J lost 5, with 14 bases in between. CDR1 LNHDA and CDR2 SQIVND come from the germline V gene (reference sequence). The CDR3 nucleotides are TGTGCCAGTAGTAAAAGGAACAGGGAGTATGGCTACACCTTC. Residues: CASSKRNREYGYTF.

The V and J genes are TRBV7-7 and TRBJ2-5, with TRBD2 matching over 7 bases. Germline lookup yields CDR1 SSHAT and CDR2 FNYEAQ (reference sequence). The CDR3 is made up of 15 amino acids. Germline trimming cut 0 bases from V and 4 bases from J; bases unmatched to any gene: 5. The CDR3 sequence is CASSLAAGVRETQYF. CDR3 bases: TGTGCCAGCAGCTTAGCGGCGGGGGTACGAGAGACCCAGTACTTC.

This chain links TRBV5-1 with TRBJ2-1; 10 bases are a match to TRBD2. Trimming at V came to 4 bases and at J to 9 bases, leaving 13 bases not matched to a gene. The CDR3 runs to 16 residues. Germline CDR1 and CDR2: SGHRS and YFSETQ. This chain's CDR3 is CASSATGTSDFGEQFF. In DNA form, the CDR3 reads TGCGCCAGCAGCGCGACCGGGACTAGCGATTTTGGTGAGCAGTTCTTC.

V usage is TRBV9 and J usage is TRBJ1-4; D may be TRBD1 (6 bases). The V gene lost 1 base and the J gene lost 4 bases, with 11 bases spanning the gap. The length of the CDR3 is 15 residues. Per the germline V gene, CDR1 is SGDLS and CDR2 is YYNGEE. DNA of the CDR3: TGTGCCAGCAGCGTACAGACAGGCCTTAATGAAAAACTGTTTTTT. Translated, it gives CASSVQTGLNEKLFF.

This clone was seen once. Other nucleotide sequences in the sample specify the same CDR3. The chain's CDR3 is CASSQELAVYNEQFF. The CDR3 bases are TGTGCCAGCAGCCAAGAACTAGCGGTGTACAATGAGCAGTTCTTC. The gene calls are TRBV3-1 (or the pseudogene TRBV3-2) and TRBJ2-1, with 8 bases matching TRBD2. The CDR3 sequence is 15 residues long. Germline V lookup: CDR1 LGHDT, CDR2 YNNKEL (reference sequence). After removal of 0 bases from V and 4 bases from J, the junction contained 2 bases not matched to a gene.

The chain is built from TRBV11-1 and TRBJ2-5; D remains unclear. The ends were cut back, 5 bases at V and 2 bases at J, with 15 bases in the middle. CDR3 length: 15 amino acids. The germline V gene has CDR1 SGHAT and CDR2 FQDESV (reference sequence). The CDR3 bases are TGTGCCAGCAGCGTGTCTATAACTCTGCAAGAGACCCAGTACTTC. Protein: CASSVSITLQETQYF.

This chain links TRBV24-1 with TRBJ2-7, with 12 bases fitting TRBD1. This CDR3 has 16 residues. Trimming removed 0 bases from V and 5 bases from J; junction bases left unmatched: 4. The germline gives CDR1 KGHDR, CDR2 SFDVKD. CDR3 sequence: CATSDLKGQGAHEQYF. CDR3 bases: TGTGCCACCAGTGATTTGAAGGGACAGGGGGCTCACGAGCAGTACTTC.

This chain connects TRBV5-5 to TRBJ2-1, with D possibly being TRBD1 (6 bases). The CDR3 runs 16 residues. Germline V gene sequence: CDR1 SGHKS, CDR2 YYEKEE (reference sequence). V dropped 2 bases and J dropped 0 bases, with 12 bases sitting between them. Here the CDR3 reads CASSFRGPSSYNEQFF. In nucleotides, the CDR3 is TGTGCCAGCAGCTTCAGGGGTCCTTCCTCCTACAATGAGCAGTTCTTC.